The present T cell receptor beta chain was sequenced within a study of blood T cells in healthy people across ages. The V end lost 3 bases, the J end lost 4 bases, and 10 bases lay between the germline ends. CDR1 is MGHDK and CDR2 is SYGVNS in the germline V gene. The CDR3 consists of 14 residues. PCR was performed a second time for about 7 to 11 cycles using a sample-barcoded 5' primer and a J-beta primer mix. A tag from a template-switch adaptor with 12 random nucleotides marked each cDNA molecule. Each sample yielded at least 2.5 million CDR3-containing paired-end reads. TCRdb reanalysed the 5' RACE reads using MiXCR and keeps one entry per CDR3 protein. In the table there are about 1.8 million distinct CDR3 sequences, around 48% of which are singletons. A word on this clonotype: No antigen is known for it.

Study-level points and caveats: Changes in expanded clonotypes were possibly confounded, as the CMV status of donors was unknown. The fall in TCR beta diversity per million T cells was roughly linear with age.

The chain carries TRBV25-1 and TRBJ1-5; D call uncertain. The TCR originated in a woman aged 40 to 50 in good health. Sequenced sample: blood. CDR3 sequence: CASSESGINQPQHF. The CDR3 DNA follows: TGTGCCAGCAGTGAGAGTGGTATTAATCAGCCCCAGCATTTT.